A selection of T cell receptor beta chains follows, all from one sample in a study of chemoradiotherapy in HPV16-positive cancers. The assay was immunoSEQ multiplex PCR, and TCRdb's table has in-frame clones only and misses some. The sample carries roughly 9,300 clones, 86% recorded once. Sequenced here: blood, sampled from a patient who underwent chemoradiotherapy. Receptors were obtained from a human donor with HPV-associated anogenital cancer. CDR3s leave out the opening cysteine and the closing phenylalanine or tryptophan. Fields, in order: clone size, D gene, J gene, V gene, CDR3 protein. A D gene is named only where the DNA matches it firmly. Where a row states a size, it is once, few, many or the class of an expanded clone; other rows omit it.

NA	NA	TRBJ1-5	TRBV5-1	ASSNGQNQPQH
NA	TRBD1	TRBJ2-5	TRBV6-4	ATIKPRTGVVQETQY
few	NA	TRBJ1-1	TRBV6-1	ASNPRGQGNTEAF
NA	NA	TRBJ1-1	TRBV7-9	ASSLALAVNTEAF
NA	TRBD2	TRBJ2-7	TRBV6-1	ATQTRLAGPYEQY
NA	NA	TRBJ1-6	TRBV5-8	ASSFNRNSPLH
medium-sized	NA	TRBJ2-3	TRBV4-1	ASSHAGLSEPIDTQY
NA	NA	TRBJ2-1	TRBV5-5	ASSDDRGGHHEQF
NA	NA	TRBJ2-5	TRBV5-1	ASSLPRIGEETQY
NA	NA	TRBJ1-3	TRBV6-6	ASSKDSSLNTIY
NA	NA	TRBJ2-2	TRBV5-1	ASSLFPQEGAGELF
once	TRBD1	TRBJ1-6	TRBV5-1	ASSSTRQGARNSPLH
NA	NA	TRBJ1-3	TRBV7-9	ASTFGGTGNTIY